Below, one T cell receptor beta chain is given with its context. In the authors' workflow: Nucleated cell counts were estimated from reference gene primer amplification. Repertoires were generated with immunoSEQ multiplex PCR, while TCRdb's copy carries only in-frame clones and drops some. That table supplies the V and J calls and clone size; D and trimming were determined from the DNA. The data show 410,000 or so clones, about nine tenths seen once. Germline-derived CDR1 and CDR2 are MGHRA and YSYEKL. This CDR3 is 18 amino acids long. The V end lost 0 bases, the J end lost 0 bases, and 17 bases lay between the germline ends. This entry is derived from a study of blood T cell repertoires in COVID-19. About the research overall: Sites in the United States, Italy and Spain provided acute and convalescent COVID-19 samples. Sources were T cells, B-cell-depleted T cells, or PBMCs; the material itself was cDNA or gDNA.

The sequencing sample was made of peripheral blood. The sequence was collected from a woman aged 25-40 years with active or convalescent COVID-19. This chain links TRBV4-1 with TRBJ2-5, with D perhaps matching TRBD2 (6 bases). CDR3 sequence reads: CASSQESGGGVYQETQYF. CDR3 DNA: TGCGCCAGCAGCCAAGAATCGGGTGGCGGGGTCTACCAAGAGACCCAGTACTTC.